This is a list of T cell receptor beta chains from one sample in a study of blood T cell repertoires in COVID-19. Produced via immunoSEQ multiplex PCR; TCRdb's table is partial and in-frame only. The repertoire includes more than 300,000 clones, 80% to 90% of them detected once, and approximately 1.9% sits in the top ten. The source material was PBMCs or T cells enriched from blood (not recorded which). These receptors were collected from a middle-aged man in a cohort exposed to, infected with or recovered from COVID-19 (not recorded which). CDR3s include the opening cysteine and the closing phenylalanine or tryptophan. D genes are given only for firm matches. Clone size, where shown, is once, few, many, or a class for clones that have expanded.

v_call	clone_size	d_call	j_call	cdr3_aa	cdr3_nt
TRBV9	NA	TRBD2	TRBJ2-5	CASSVEGRTSGRAGKETQYF	TGTGCCAGCAGCGTAGAAGGTCGGACTAGCGGGAGGGCCGGGAAGGAGACCCAGTACTTC
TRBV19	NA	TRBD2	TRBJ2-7	CASSTRTSGATYEQYF	TGTGCCAGTAGTACCCGGACTAGCGGAGCAACCTACGAGCAGTACTTC
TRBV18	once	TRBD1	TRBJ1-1	CASSPTGVNTEAFF	TGTGCCAGCTCACCAACAGGGGTAAACACTGAAGCTTTCTTT
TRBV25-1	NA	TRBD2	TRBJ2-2	CASSDGLANTGELFF	TGTGCCAGCAGTGACGGACTAGCGAACACCGGGGAGCTGTTTTTT
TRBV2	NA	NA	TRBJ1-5	CASSGQYNQPQHF	TGTGCCAGCAGCGGACAGTACAATCAGCCCCAGCATTTT
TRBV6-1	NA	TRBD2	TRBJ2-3	CASSESSLAGTDTQYF	TGTGCCAGCAGTGAAAGTAGCCTAGCGGGAACAGATACGCAGTATTTT
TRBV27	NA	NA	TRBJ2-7	CASSFGAGRSYEQYF	TGTGCCAGCAGTTTTGGGGCCGGACGCTCCTACGAGCAGTACTTC
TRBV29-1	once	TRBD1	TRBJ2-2	CSVVGTGNTGELFF	TGCAGCGTTGTAGGGACAGGGAACACCGGGGAGCTGTTTTTT
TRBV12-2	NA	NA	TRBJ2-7	CASRLAVLLKSHEQYF	TGTGCAAGTCGCTTAGCGGTACTCCTTAAGAGCCACGAGCAGTACTTC
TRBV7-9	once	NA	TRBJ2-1	CASSSQDRSVYNEQFF	TGTGCCAGCAGCTCCCAAGATCGCAGCGTCTACAATGAGCAGTTCTTC
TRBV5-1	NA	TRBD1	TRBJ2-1	CASSLGRGTHEQFF	TGCGCCAGCAGCTTGGGCAGGGGGACGCATGAGCAGTTCTTC
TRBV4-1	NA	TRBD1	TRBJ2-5	CASSQARDRVYQETQYF	TGCGCCAGCAGCCAAGCTCGGGACAGGGTGTACCAAGAGACCCAGTACTTC
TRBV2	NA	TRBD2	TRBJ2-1	CASSVSVAGEGNEQFF	TGTGCCAGCAGTGTATCGGTAGCGGGAGAGGGCAATGAGCAGTTCTTC
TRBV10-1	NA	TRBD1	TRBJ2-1	CASGQGSVDNEQFF	TGCGCCAGCGGACAGGGAAGTGTCGACAATGAGCAGTTCTTC
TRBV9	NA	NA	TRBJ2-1	CASSVGSGVGNNEQFF	TGTGCCAGCAGCGTAGGATCGGGGGTTGGTAACAATGAGCAGTTCTTC
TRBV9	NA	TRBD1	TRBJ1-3	CASSLRTGSGNTIYF	TGTGCCAGCAGCTTAAGGACAGGGTCTGGAAACACCATATATTTT
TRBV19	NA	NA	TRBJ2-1	CASSILVSAGYNEQFF	TGTGCCAGTAGTATATTAGTGAGTGCTGGCTACAATGAGCAGTTCTTC
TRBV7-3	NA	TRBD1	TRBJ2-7	CASSSLFRLSVEGPTGEYEQYF	TGTGCCAGCAGCTCCTTATTTCGACTTTCAGTAGAGGGCCCTACAGGGGAATACGAGCAGTACTTC
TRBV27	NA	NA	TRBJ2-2	CASSLRRGPANTGELFF	TGTGCCAGCAGTTTAAGGAGGGGACCTGCGAACACCGGGGAGCTGTTTTTT
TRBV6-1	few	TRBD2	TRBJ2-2	CASSENAGVSTGELFF	TGTGCCAGCAGTGAAAATGCGGGAGTTTCCACCGGGGAGCTGTTTTTT
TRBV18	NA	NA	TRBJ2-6	CASSPPNTGANVLTF	TGTGCCAGCTCACCACCGAACACTGGGGCCAACGTCCTGACTTTC
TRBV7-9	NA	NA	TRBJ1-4	CASSPSTGSNEKLFF	TGTGCCAGCAGCCCCTCGACAGGTTCCAATGAAAAACTGTTTTTT
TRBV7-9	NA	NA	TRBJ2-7	CASSRQSWEQYF	TGTGCCAGCAGCCGACAATCCTGGGAGCAGTACTTC
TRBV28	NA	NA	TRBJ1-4	CASSSKREKLFF	TGTGCCAGCAGTTCTAAAAGAGAAAAACTGTTTTTT
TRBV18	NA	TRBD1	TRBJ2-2	CASSMDRRWNTGELFF	TGTGCCAGCTCAATGGACAGGCGATGGAACACCGGGGAGCTGTTTTTT